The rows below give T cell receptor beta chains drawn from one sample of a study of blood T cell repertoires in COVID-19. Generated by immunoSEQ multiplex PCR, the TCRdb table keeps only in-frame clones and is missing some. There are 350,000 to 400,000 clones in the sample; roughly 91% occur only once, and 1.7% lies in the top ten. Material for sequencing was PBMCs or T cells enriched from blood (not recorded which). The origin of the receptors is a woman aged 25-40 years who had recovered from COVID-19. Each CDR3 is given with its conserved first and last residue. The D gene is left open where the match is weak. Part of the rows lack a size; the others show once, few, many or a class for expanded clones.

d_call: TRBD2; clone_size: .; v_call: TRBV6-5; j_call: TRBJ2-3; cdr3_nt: TGTGCCAGCATTAGCGGGAGGAACACAGATACGCAGTATTTT; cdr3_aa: CASISGRNTDTQYF
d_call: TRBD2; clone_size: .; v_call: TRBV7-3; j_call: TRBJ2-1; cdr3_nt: TGTGCCAGCAGTCTGAGCGGGAGCCTCGATGAGCAGTTCTTC; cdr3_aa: CASSLSGSLDEQFF
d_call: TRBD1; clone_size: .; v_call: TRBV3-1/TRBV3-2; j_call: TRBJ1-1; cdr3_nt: TGTGCCAGCAGCCCGTGGGGGGACAGGGGGCAAACTGAAGCTTTCTTT; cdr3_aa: CASSPWGDRGQTEAFF
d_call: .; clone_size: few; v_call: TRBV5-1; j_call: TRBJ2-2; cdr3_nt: TGCGCCAGCAGCGCCTCGACAGGCAACACCGGGGAGCTGTTTTTT; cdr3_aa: CASSASTGNTGELFF
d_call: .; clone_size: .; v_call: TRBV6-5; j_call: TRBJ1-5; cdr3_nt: TGTGCCAGCAGCCAGGAAGCCTATAGCAATCAGCCCCAGCATTTT; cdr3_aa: CASSQEAYSNQPQHF
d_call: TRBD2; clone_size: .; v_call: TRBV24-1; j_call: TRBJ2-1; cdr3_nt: TGTGCCACCAGTGCTAGCGGGAGGGCCTCAGATGAGCAGTTCTTC; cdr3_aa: CATSASGRASDEQFF
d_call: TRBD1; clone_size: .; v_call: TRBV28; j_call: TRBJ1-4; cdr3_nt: TGTGCCAGCAGTCCGCTCCTCTGGACAGGGGGCTTGGATGAAAAACTGTTTTTT; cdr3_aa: CASSPLLWTGGLDEKLFF
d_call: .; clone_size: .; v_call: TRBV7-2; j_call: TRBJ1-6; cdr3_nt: TGTGCCAGCAGTTACTATTCACCCCTCCACTTT; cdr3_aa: CASSYYSPLHF
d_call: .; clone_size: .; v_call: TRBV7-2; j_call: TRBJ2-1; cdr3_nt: TGTGCCAGCAGCTTCGAACGGACATCGCAGTTCTTC; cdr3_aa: CASSFERTSQFF
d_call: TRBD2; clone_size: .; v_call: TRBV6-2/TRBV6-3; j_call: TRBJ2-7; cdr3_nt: TGTGCCAGCAGTCCGGGACTAGCGGGGGGTTCCTACGAGCAGTACTTC; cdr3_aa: CASSPGLAGGSYEQYF
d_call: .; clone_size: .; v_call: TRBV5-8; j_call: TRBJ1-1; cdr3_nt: TGTGCCAGCAGCCGTCCGGGGGGGGACCCATTGAACACTGAAGCTTTCTTT; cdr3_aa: CASSRPGGDPLNTEAFF
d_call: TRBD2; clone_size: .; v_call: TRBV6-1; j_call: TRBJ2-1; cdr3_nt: TGTGCCAGCAGTGAAAGCGGGAGGGGACGACTAGGCAATGAGCAGTTCTTC; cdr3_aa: CASSESGRGRLGNEQFF
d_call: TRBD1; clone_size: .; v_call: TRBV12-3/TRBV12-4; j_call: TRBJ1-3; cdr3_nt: TGTGCCACCTCCGACAGGGTTGCGAACACCATATATTTT; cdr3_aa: CATSDRVANTIYF
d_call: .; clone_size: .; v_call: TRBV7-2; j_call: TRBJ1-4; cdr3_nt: TGTGCCAGCAGCTTTTTGGGGGGGAATGAAAAACTGTTTTTT; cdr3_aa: CASSFLGGNEKLFF
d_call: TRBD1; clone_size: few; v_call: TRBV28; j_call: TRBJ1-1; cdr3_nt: TGTGCCAGCAGTCCCCGAACAGGGGGGAACACTGAAGCTTTCTTT; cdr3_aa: CASSPRTGGNTEAFF
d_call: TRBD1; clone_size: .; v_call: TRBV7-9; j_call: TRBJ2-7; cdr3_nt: TGTGCCAGCAGCCATCCGGGACAGGGGGCTTACGAGCAGTACTTC; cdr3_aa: CASSHPGQGAYEQYF
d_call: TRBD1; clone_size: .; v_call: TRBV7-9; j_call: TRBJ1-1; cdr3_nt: TGTGCCAGCAGCAGACAGGGGATCACTGAAGCTTTCTTT; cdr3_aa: CASSRQGITEAFF
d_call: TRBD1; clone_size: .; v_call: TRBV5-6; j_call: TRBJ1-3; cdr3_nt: TGTGCCAGCAGCCCACCGACAGGGAGATACGGAAACACCATATATTTT; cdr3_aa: CASSPPTGRYGNTIYF
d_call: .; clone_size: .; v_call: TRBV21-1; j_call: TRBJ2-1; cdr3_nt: TGTGCCAGCGAAGGGTCCAGGGAGATCGGAGGGGGCAACAATGAGCAGTTCTTC; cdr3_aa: CASEGSREIGGGNNEQFF
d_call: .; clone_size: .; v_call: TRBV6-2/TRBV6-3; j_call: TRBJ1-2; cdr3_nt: TGTGCCAGCAGCCATACAGATTATGGCTACACCTTC; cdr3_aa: CASSHTDYGYTF
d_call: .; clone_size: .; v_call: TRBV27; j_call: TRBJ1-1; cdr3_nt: TGTGCCAGCAGTTTGAACGGAGGCGCAGCTGAAGCTTTCTTT; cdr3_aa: CASSLNGGAAEAFF
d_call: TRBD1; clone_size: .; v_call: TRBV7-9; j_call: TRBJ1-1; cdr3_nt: TGTGCCAGCAGCTCGTTTGACAGGGCCACTGAAGCTTTCTTT; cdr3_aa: CASSSFDRATEAFF
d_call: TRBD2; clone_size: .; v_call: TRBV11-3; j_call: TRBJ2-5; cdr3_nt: TGTGCCAGCAGCCCTGGGGCCATAGCGGGTTCATACCAAGAGACCCAGTACTTC; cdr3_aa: CASSPGAIAGSYQETQYF
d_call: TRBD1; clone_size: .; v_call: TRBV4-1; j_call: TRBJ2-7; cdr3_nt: TGCGCCAGCAGCCAATCCGGGACAGGGATCTACGAGCAGTACTTC; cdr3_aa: CASSQSGTGIYEQYF
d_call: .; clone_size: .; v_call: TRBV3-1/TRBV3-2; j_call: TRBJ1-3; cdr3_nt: TGTGCCAGTGGGACTAGCTCTGGAAACACCATATATTTT; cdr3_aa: CASGTSSGNTIYF
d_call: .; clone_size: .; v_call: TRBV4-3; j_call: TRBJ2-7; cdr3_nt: TGCGCCAGCAGCCAAGATAGATCGTTCGAGCAGTACTTC; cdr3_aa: CASSQDRSFEQYF
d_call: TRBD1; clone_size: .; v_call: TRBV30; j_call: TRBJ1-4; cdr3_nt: TGTGCCTGGAGGAAGGGACAGGGGGCTGGAACTAATGAAAAACTGTTTTTT; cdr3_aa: CAWRKGQGAGTNEKLFF
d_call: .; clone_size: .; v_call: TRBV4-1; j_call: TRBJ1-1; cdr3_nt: TGCGCCAGCAGTCCAACGTCGAGGTCTCGGGTTATGTTCACTGAAGCTTTCTTT; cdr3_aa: CASSPTSRSRVMFTEAFF
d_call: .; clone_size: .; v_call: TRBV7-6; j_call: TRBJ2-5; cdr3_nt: TGTGCCAGCAGCATCCGCGTCCTGGAGACCCAGTACTTC; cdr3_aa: CASSIRVLETQYF
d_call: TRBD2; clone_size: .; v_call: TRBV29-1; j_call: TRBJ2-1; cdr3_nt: TGCAGCGTTGCCGTCTGGACTAGCGGGGGGAATGAGCAGTTCTTC; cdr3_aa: CSVAVWTSGGNEQFF
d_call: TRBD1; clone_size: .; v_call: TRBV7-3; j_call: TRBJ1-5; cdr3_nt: TGTGCCAGCAGCCCAAAGGGACAGAGCAATCAGCCCCAGCATTTT; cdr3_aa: CASSPKGQSNQPQHF